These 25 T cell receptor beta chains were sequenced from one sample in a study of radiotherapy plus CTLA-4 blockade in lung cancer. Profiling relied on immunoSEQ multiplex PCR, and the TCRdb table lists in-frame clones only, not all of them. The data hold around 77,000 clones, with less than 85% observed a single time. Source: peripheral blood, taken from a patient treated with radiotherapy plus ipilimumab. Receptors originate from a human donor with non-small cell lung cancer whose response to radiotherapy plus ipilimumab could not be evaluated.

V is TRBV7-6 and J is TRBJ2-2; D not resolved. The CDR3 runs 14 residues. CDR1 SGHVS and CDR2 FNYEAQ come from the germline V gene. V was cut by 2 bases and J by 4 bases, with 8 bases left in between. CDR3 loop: CASSLKTPTGELFF. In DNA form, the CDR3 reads TGTGCCAGCAGCTTAAAAACACCCACCGGGGAGCTGTTTTTT.

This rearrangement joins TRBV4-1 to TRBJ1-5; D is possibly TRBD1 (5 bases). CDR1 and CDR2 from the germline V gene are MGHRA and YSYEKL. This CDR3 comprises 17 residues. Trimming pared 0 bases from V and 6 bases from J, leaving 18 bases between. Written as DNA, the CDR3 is TGCGCCAGCAGCCAAGAGTTCGGGGGGGGTCTGGGTCAGCCCCAGCATTTT. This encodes CASSQEFGGGLGQPQHF.

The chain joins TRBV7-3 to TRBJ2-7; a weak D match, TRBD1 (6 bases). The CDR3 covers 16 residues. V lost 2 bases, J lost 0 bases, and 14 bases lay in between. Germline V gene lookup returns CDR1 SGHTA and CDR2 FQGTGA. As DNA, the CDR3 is TGTGCCAGCAGCTTAGGGGTCCAGGGGAGCTCCTACGAGCAGTACTTC. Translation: CASSLGVQGSSYEQYF.

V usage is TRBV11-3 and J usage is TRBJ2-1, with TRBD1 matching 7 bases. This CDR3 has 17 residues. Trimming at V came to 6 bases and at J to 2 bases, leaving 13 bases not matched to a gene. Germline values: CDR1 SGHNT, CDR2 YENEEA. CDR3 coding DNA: TGTGCCAGCAGTCCGGAAAAGACAGGGCCCCCCTACAATGAGCAGTTCTTC. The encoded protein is CASSPEKTGPPYNEQFF. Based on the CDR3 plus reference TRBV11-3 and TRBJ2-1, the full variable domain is EAGVVQSPRYKIIEKKQPVAFWCNPISGHNTLYWYLQNLGQGPELLIRYENEEAVDDSQLPKDRFSAERLKGVDSTLKIQPAELGDSAVYLCASSPEKTGPPYNEQFFGPGTRLTVL.

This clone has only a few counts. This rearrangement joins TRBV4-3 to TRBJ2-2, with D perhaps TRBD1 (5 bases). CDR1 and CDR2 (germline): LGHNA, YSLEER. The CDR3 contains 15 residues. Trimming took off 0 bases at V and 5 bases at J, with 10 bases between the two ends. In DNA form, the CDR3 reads TGCGCCAGCAGCCAAGATAGTTCAGGGACCGGGGAGCTGTTTTTT. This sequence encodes CASSQDSSGTGELFF.

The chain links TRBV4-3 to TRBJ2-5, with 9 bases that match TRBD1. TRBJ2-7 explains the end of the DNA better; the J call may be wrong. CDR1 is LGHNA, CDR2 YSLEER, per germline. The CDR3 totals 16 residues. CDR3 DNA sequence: TGCGCCAGCAGCCAATTCACAGGGGGCGGTCTCTACGAGCAGTACTTC. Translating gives CASSQFTGGGLYEQYF.

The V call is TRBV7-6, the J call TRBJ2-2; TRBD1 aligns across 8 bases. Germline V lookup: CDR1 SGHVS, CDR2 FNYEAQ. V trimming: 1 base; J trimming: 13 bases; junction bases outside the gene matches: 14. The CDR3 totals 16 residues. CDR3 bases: TGTGCCAGCAGCTTAGTATTCCGGGACAGGTCGATGGGGCTGTTTTTT. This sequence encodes CASSLVFRDRSMGLFF.

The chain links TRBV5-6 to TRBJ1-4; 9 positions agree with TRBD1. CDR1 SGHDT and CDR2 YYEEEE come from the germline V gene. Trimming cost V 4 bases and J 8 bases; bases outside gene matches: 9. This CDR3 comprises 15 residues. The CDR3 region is CASSPLTGGKEKLFF. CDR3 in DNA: TGTGCCAGCAGCCCCTTGACAGGGGGTAAGGAAAAACTGTTTTTT.

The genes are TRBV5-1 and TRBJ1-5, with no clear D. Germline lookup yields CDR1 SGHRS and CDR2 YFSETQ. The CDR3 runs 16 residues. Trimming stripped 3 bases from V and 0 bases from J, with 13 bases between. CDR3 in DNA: TGCGCCAGCAGCTCCTACCCCGGGGATAGCAATCAGCCCCAGCATTTT. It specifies CASSSYPGDSNQPQHF.

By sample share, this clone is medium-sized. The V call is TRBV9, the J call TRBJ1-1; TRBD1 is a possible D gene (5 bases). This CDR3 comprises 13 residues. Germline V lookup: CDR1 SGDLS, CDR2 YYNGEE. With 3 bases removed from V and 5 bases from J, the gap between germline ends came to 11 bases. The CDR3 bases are TGTGCCAGCAGCGAGGGGATGACAACTGAAGCTTTCTTT. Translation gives CASSEGMTTEAFF.

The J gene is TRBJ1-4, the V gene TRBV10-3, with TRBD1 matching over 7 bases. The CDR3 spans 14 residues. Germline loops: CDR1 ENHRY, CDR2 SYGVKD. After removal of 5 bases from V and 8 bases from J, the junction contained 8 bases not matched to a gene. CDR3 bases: TGTGCCATCAGTCAACAGGGGCTAGAAGAAAAACTGTTTTTT. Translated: CAISQQGLEEKLFF.

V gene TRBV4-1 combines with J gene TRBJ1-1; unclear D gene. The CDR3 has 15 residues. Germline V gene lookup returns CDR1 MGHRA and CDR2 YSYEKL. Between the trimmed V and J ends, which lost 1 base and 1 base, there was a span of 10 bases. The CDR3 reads CASSQGGHRNTEAFF. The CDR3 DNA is TGCGCCAGCAGCCAAGGAGGGCATAGGAACACTGAAGCTTTCTTT.

CDR3 sequence (DNA): TGTGCCAGCAGTTTATGGAGCGGGGGGGCCTACGAGCAGTACTTC. Translating gives CASSLWSGGAYEQYF. This chain links TRBV28 with TRBJ2-7; 10 bases match TRBD2. The CDR3 runs 15 residues. V was clipped by 0 bases and J by 2 bases; unmatched bases: 1. The germline V gene has CDR1 MDHEN and CDR2 SYDVKM. Full variable domain (remainder filled in from reference TRBV28 and TRBJ2-7): DVKVTQSSRYLVKRTGEKVFLECVQDMDHENMFWYRQDPGLGLRLIYFSYDVKMKEKGDIPEGYSVSREKKERFSLILESASTNQTSMYLCASSLWSGGAYEQYFGPGTRLTVT.

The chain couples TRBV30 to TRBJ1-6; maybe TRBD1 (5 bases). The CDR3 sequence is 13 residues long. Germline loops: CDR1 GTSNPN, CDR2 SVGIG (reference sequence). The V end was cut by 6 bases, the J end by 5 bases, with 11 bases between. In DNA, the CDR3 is TGTGCCTGTCGGGGGGAACATAATTCACCCCTCCACTTT. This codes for CACRGEHNSPLHF. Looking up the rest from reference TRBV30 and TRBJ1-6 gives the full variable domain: SQTIHQWPATLVQPVGSPLSLECTVEGTSNPNLYWYRQAAGRGLQLLFYSVGIGQISSEVPQNLSASRPQDRQFILSSKKLLLSDSGFYLCACRGEHNSPLHFGNGTRLTVT.

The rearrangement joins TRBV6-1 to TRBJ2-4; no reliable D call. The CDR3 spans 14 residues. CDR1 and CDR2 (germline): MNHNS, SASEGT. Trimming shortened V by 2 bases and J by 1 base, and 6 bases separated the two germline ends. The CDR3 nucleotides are TGTGCCAGCAGTGAATGGCGGGCCAAAAACATTCAGTACTTC. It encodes CASSEWRAKNIQYF.

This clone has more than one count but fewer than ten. The DNA of the CDR3 is TGTGCCAGCAGTTTATGGGGGGGACAGGGGATCATCGAGCAGTACTTC. Translating gives CASSLWGGQGIIEQYF. The chain is built from TRBV28 and TRBJ2-7; 10 bases line up with TRBD1. The CDR3 is made up of 16 amino acids. Trimming took 0 bases from V and 6 from J; bases not matched to a gene: 8. CDR1 is MDHEN, CDR2 SYDVKM, per germline.

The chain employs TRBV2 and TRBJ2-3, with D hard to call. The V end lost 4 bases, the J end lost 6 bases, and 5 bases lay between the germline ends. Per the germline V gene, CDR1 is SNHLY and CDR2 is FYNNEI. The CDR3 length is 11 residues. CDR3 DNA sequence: TGTGCCAGCAGTGCCGGGGATACGCAGTATTTT. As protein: CASSAGDTQYF.

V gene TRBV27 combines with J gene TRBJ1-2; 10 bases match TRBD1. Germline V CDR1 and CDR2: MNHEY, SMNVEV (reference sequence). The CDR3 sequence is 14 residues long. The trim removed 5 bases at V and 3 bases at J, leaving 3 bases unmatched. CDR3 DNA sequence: TGTGCCAGCAGTCTCGGACAGGGGGACTATGGCTACACCTTC. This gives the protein CASSLGQGDYGYTF.

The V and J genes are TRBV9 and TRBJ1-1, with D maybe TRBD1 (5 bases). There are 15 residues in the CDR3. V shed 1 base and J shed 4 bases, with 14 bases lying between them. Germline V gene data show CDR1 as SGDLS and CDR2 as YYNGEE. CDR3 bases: TGTGCCAGCAGCGTATGGCCTGAGGACACCACTGAAGCTTTCTTT. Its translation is CASSVWPEDTTEAFF. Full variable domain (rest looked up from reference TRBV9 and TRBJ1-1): DSGVTQTPKHLITATGQRVTLRCSPRSGDLSVYWYQQSLDQGLQFLIQYYNGEERAKGNILERFSAQQFPDLHSELNLSSLELGDSALYFCASSVWPEDTTEAFFGQGTRLTVV.

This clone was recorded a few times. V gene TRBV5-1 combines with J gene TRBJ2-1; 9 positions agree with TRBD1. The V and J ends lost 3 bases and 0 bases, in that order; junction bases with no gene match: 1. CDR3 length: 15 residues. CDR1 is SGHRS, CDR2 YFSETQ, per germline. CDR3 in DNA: TGCGCCAGCAGCTGGGACAGGGTCTCCTACAATGAGCAGTTCTTC. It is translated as CASSWDRVSYNEQFF.

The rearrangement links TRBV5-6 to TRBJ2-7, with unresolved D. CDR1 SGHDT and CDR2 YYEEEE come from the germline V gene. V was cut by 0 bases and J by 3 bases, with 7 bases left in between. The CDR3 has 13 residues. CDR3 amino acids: CASSLVVSYEQYF. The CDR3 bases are TGTGCCAGCAGCTTGGTGGTCAGCTACGAGCAGTACTTC.

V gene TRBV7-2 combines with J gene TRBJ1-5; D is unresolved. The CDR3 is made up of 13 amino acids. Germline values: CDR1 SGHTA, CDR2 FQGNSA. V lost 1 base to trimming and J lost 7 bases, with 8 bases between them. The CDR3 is CASSLGGEQPQHF. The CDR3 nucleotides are TGTGCCAGCAGCTTAGGGGGAGAGCAGCCCCAGCATTTT.

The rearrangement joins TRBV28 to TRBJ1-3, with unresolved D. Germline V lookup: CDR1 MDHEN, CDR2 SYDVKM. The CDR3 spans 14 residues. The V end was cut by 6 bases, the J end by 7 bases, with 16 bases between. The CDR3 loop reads CASSPGVFRNTIYF. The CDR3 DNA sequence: TGTGCCAGCAGCCCCGGAGTTTTCCGGAACACCATATATTTT.

This CDR3 reads CASSLGGLATSEQYF. CDR3 in DNA: TGTGCCAGCAGCTTGGGAGGACTAGCGACGAGCGAGCAGTACTTC. The rearrangement joins TRBV5-6 to TRBJ2-5, with 9 bases aligning to TRBD2. The J call is in doubt because the DNA end fits TRBJ2-7 better. Per the germline V gene, CDR1 is SGHDT and CDR2 is YYEEEE. The CDR3 length is 15 residues.

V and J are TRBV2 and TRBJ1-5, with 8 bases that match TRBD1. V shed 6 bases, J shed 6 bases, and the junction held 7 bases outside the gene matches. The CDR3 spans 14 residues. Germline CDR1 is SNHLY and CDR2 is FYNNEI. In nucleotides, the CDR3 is TGTGCCAGCAGCATGGGACAGGCGGGTCAGCCCCAGCATTTT. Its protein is CASSMGQAGQPQHF.